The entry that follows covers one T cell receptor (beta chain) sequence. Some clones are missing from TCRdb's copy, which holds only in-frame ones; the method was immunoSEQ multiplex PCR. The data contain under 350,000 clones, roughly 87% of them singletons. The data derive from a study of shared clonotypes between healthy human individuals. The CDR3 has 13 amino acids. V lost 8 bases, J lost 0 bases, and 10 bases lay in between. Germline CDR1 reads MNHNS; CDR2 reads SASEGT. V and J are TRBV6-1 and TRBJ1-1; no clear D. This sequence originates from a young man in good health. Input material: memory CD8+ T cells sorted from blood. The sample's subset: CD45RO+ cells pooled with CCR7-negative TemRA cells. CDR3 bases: TGTGCCAGCCTCGGGTACATGAACACTGAAGCTTTCTTT. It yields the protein CASLGYMNTEAFF.